This T cell receptor (beta chain) was identified during a study of cytomegalovirus exposure and HLA in healthy donors. The primer mix had 60 Vbeta and 13 Jbeta primers. Sequencing was performed with immunoSEQ multiplex PCR; in TCRdb, only in-frame clones are kept and a portion is missing. The sample has roughly 200,000 clones. J lost 8 bases, V lost 1 base, and 19 bases had no gene match. The CDR3 runs 19 residues. CDR1 is SGHRS and CDR2 is YFSETQ in the germline V gene. The clonotype was recovered from a girl aged 2 to 10 in good health and CMV-seropositive. Sequenced: PBMCs. The chain employs TRBV5-1 and TRBJ1-2; 11 bases are shared with TRBD1. The CDR3 is CASSLFSRTGGARSTGYTF. The CDR3 DNA is TGCGCCAGCAGCTTGTTCTCGAGGACAGGGGGCGCGAGGTCGACCGGCTACACCTTC.